These 19 T cell receptor beta chains share one sample of origin, sequenced in a study of identical twins (dated by TCRdb to 2016 to 2017). The receptor library was made with 5' RACE. TCRdb shows the sequencer as Illumina HiSeq 2000. TCRdb reprocessing: public reads trimmed at Q25 with fastp, clones called with MiXCR, in-frame beta chains kept. Every distinct CDR3 protein forms one entry, paired with its most common genes and DNA. In this sample the table shows roughly 250,000 distinct CDR3 sequences, 6.5% to 9% of which occur a single time. The ten top clones hold under 6% of the sample. These same data were also listed under a study on yellow fever vaccine responses in identical twins.

The sample consisted of CD8+ T cells sorted from blood. These receptors originate from a woman under 30 in good health.

The V gene is TRBV20-1, the J gene TRBJ2-1; 13 nucleotides agree with TRBD2. CDR3 length equals 17 residues. The V segment lost 1 base and the J segment 0 bases; nucleotides outside the gene matches: 3. CDR1 and CDR2 from the germline V gene are DFQATT and SNEGSKA (reference sequence). The CDR3 spells CSARGTSGGFSYNEQFF. The CDR3 DNA is TGCAGTGCTAGAGGGACTAGCGGGGGTTTCTCCTACAATGAGCAGTTCTTC.

The V and J genes are TRBV7-6 and TRBJ2-1; TRBD2 agrees at 14 bases. This CDR3 contains 16 residues. Germline trimming cut 5 bases from V and 7 bases from J; bases unmatched to any gene: 7. CDR1 is SGHVS and CDR2 is FNYEAQ in the germline V gene. Here the CDR3 reads CASSPTSGGAWNEQFF. As DNA, the CDR3 is TGTGCCAGCAGCCCGACTAGCGGGGGGGCATGGAATGAGCAGTTCTTC.

This clonotype was observed many times. V and J are TRBV29-1 and TRBJ2-7; D is perhaps TRBD2 (7 bases). V was pared by 7 bases and J by 5 bases, with 18 bases between. The CDR3 consists of 13 residues. The germline V gene has CDR1 SQVTM and CDR2 ANQGSEA. The CDR3 loop reads CSGRGGGVNEQYF. The CDR3 DNA reads as TGCAGCGGCCGAGGGGGAGGGGTCAACGAGCAGTACTTC.

The sample holds many counts of this clonotype. The chain uses TRBV12-5 and TRBJ2-3; D assignment may be TRBD1 or TRBD2 (5 bases each). V was clipped by 2 bases and J by 5 bases, with 17 bases between them. The CDR3 consists of 16 residues. Germline V gene sequence: CDR1 LGHNT, CDR2 FRNRAP. The CDR3 loop reads CASGLTSGARGDTQYF. As DNA, the CDR3 is TGTGCTAGTGGTTTGACCTCTGGGGCACGGGGAGATACGCAGTATTTT.

This CDR3 reads CASSFPPVLIGQGADEQYV. The CDR3 bases are TGTGCCAGCAGTTTCCCCCCGGTGCTTATAGGACAGGGGGCCGACGAGCAGTACGTC. This sequence joins TRBV6-8 and TRBJ2-7, with TRBD1 matching over 11 bases. This CDR3 spans 19 amino acids. Germline V gene data show CDR1 as MNHGY and CDR2 as SAAAGT. Unmatched junction bases numbered 19, after V lost 4 bases and J lost 5 bases.

This clonotype was detected many times. This chain uses TRBV9 with TRBJ2-7; D is unclear. The CDR3 runs to 15 residues. The V gene lost 0 bases and the J gene lost 6 bases, with 16 bases spanning the gap. Germline loops: CDR1 SGDLS, CDR2 YYNGEE. The CDR3 DNA sequence: TGTGCCAGCAGCGTAGAAACCGGGTGGGGTTCCGAGCAGTACTTC. Its protein product is CASSVETGWGSEQYF.

This sequence joins TRBV14 and TRBJ2-7; D is possibly TRBD1 (7 bases). Trimming took 1 base from V and 2 from J, leaving 18 bases between them. Looked up from germline, CDR1 is SGHDN and CDR2 is FVKESK. The CDR3 is 17 residues long. The CDR3, as DNA: TGTGCCAGCAGCCAAGTGGAGGGGGCGTTTTCCACCTACGAGCAGTACTTC. This gives the protein CASSQVEGAFSTYEQYF.

The V call is TRBV5-1, the J call TRBJ1-1; a weak D match, TRBD1 (5 bases). With 0 bases removed from V and 3 bases from J, the gap between germline ends came to 15 bases. This CDR3 is built from 16 residues. The germline CDR1 and CDR2 sequences are SGHRS and YFSETQ. This CDR3 reads CASSLVSGGRDTEAFF. DNA for the CDR3: TGCGCCAGCAGCTTGGTGTCGGGGGGGAGGGACACTGAAGCTTTCTTT. Using reference TRBV5-1 and TRBJ1-1 for the parts outside the CDR3, the full variable domain is KAGVTQTPRYLIKTRGQQVTLSCSPISGHRSVSWYQQTPGQGLQFLFEYFSETQRNKGNFPGRFSGRQFSNSRSEMNVSTLELGDSALYLCASSLVSGGRDTEAFFGQGTRLTVV.

This chain uses TRBV12-5 with TRBJ2-7; perhaps TRBD1 as D (6 bases). The germline gives CDR1 LGHNT, CDR2 FRNRAP. The CDR3 has 14 amino acids. The V end was cut by 8 bases, the J end by 3 bases, with 17 bases between. CDR3: CASSTPDRNYEQYF. In nucleotides, the CDR3 is TGTGCTAGTTCTACCCCCGACAGGAACTACGAGCAGTACTTC. Full variable domain (outside the CDR3, taken from reference TRBV12-5 and TRBJ2-7): DARVTQTPRHKVTEMGQEVTMRCQPILGHNTVFWYRQTMMQGLELLAYFRNRAPLDDSGMPKDRFSAEMPDATLATLKIQPSEPRDSAVYFCASSTPDRNYEQYFGPGTRLTVT.

The CDR3 here is CASSANTYEQYF. Written as DNA, the CDR3 is TGTGCCAGCAGCGCTAATACCTACGAGCAGTACTTC. The chain links TRBV7-9 to TRBJ2-7, with D unresolved. Germline V gene sequence: CDR1 SEHNR, CDR2 FQNEAQ (reference sequence). CDR3 size: 12 residues. Trimming left V 5 bases short and J 2 bases short, with 7 bases between.

This clonotype showed up many times. The V gene is TRBV7-8, the J gene TRBJ2-3, with 15 bases identical to TRBD2. Per the germline V gene, CDR1 is SGHVS and CDR2 is FQNEAQ. The junction had 8 bases not matched to a gene; V was cut back by 2 bases and J by 5 bases. The CDR3 covers 18 residues. As DNA, the CDR3 is TGTGCCAGCAGCTTACCCCGGACTAGCGGGAGGGAAGGAGATACGCAGTATTTT. Protein product: CASSLPRTSGREGDTQYF.

V gene TRBV5-8 combines with J gene TRBJ2-1; D may correspond to TRBD1 or TRBD2 (6 bases each). The CDR3 extends over 13 amino acids. CDR1 is SGHTS, CDR2 YDEGEE, per germline. V gave up 9 bases and J gave up 4 bases, with 14 bases separating them. This CDR3 reads CAMDRGLYNEQFF. In nucleotides, the CDR3 is TGTGCCATGGACCGGGGGCTTTACAATGAGCAGTTCTTC.

This sequence joins TRBV11-1 and TRBJ2-1; 13 bases match TRBD2. The CDR3 totals 19 residues. The germline V gene has CDR1 SGHAT and CDR2 FQDESV (reference sequence). Losses at the gene ends were 5 bases for V and 3 bases for J; bases not matched to a gene: 13. This CDR3 is CASSPHATSGGTSYNEQFF. The CDR3, as DNA: TGTGCCAGCAGCCCACACGCGACTAGCGGGGGGACGAGCTACAATGAGCAGTTCTTC.

The chain employs TRBV7-8 and TRBJ2-7, with 7 bases matching TRBD1. V shed 5 bases and J 9 bases; nucleotides not matched to a gene: 25. Germline CDR1 is SGHVS and CDR2 is FQNEAQ. The CDR3 extends over 18 amino acids. The CDR3 loop is CASSLEVSGTERTRGQYF. In DNA, the CDR3 is TGTGCCAGCAGCCTCGAGGTTTCCGGGACAGAAAGAACTCGGGGGCAGTACTTC.

This clonotype occurred many times. This chain connects TRBV28 to TRBJ1-5, with a possible D match to TRBD1 (5 bases). CDR1 and CDR2 (germline): MDHEN, SYDVKM. The CDR3 sequence is 16 residues long. Trimming took 4 bases from V and 3 from J, leaving 16 bases between them. The CDR3 spells CASSSPPEGNNQPQHF. DNA for the CDR3: TGTGCCAGCAGTTCCCCCCCGGAGGGGAACAATCAGCCCCAGCATTTT.

There are many counts of this clonotype. The genes are TRBV5-1 and TRBJ2-1; 9 nucleotides line up with TRBD2. CDR1 and CDR2 (germline): SGHRS, YFSETQ. The CDR3 is made up of 17 amino acids. V dropped 2 bases and J dropped 2; count of bases not matched to a gene: 8. The CDR3 bases are TGCGCCAGCAGCTTTAATAGCGGGAGACGGGCCTACAATGAGCAGTTCTTC. Its translation is CASSFNSGRRAYNEQFF.

This clonotype was seen many times. The chain couples TRBV14 to TRBJ2-7, with unresolved D. The germline V gene encodes CDR1 SGHDN and CDR2 FVKESK. The CDR3 runs 12 residues. Trimming took off 0 bases at V and 2 bases at J, with 2 bases between the two ends. The DNA of the CDR3 is TGTGCCAGCAGCCAAGACCCCTACGAGCAGTACTTC. Translating it yields CASSQDPYEQYF.

In its sample, this clonotype was seen a few times. J is TRBJ1-5 and V is TRBV4-1; D gene ambiguous. Trimming removed 0 bases at V and 4 bases at J, with 7 bases between. The length of the CDR3 is 14 residues. Germline V gives CDR1 MGHRA, CDR2 YSYEKL. In DNA, the CDR3 is TGCGCCAGCAGCCAAGATGAACGTAATCAGCCCCAGCATTTT. It specifies CASSQDERNQPQHF.

This clonotype was counted a few times. The V and J genes are TRBV7-9 and TRBJ1-1, with 7 bases that match TRBD1. This CDR3 is 15 amino acids long. From germline, CDR1 is SEHNR and CDR2 FQNEAQ (reference sequence). With V trimmed by 4 bases and J by 0 bases, 5 bases remained unmatched. In DNA, the CDR3 is TGTGCCAGCAGCTCAAACAGGGGCATGAACACTGAAGCTTTCTTT. Its translation: CASSSNRGMNTEAFF.